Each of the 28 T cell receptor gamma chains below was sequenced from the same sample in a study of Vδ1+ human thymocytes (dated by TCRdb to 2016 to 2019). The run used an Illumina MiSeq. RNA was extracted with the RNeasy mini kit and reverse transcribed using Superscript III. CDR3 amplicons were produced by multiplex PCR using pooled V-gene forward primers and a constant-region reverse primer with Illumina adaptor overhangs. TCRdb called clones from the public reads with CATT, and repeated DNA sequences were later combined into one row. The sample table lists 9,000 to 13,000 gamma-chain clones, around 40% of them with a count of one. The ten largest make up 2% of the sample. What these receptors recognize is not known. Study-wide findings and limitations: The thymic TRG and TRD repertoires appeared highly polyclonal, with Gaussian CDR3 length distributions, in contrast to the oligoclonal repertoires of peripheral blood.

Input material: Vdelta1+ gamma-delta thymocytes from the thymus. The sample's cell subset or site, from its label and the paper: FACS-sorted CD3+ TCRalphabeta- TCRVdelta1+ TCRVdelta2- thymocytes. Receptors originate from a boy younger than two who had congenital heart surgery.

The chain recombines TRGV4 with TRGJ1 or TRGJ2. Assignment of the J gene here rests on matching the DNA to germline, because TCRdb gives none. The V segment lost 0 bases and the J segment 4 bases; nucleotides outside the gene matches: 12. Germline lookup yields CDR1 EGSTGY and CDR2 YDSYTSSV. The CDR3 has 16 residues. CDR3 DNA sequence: TGTGCCACCTGGGATGGGCCGGAGGGAGGCTATTATAAGAAACTCTTT. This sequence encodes CATWDGPEGGYYKKLF.

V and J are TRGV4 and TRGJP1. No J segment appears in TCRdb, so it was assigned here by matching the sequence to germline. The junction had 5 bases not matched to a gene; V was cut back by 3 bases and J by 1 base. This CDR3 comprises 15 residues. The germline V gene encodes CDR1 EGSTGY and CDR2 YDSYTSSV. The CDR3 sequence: CATWDSATTGWFKIF. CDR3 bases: TGTGCCACCTGGGATTCGGCTACCACTGGTTGGTTCAAGATATTT.

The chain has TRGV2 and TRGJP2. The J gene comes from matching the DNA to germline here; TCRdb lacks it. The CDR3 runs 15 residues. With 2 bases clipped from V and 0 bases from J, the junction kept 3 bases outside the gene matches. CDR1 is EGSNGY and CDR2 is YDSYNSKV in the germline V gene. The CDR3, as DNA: TGTGCCACCTGGGACGAGCATAGTAGTGATTGGATCAAGACGTTT. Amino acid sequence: CATWDEHSSDWIKTF.

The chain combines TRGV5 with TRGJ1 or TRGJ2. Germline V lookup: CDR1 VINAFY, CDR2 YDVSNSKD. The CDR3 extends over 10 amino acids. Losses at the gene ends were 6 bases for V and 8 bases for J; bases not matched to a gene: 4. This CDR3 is CATWTHKKLF. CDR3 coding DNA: TGTGCCACCTGGACACATAAGAAACTCTTT.

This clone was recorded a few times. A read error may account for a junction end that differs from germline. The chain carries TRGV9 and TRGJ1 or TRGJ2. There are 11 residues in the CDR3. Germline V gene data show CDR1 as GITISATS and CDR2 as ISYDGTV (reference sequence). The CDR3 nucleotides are TGTGCCTTGTGGGAGGCTTATGAGAAACTCTTT. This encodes CALWEAYEKLF.

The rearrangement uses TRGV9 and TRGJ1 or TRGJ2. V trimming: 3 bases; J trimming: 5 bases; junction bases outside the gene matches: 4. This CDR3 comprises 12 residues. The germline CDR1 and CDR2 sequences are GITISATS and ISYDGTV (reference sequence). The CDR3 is CALWEIHYKKLF. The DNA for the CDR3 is TGTGCCTTGTGGGAGATACATTATAAGAAACTCTTT.

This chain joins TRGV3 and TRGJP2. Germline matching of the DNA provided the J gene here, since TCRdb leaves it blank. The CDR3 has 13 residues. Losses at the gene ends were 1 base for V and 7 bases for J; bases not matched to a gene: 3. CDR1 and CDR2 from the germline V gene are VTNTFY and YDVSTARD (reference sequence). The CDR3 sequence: CATWDSPDWIKTF. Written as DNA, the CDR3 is TGTGCCACCTGGGACAGTCCTGATTGGATCAAGACGTTT.

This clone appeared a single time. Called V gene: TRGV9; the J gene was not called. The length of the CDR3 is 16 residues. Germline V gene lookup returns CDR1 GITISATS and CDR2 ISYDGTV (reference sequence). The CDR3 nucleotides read TGTGCCTTGTGGGAGGTGCGAGAGTTGTGCAAAAAAAACAAGCTCTTT. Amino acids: CALWEVRELCKKNKLF.

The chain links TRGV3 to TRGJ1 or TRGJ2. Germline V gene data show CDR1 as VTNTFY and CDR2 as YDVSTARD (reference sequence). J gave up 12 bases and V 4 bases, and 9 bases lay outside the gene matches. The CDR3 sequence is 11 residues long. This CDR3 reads CATWEDPGKLF. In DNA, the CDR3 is TGTGCCACCTGGGAGGACCCGGGGAAACTCTTT.

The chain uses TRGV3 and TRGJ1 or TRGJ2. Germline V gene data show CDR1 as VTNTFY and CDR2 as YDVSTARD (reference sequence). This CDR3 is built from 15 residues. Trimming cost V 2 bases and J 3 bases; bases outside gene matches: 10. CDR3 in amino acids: CATWDIVYPYYKKLF. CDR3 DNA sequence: TGTGCCACCTGGGACATCGTATACCCTTATTATAAGAAACTCTTT.

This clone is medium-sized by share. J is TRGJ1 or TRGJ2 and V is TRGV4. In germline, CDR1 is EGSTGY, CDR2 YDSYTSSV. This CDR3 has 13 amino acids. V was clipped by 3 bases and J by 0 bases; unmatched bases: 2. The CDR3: CATWDPNYYKKLF. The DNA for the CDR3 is TGTGCCACCTGGGATCCGAATTATTATAAGAAACTCTTT.

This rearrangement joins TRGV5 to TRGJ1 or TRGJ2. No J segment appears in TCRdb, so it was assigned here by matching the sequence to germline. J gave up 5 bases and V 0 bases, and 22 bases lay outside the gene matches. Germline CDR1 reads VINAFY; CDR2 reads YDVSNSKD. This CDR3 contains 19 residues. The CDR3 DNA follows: TGTGCCACCTGGGACAGGCGCCCCAAACCTTACCCCATCCATTATAAGAAACTCTTT. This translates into CATWDRRPKPYPIHYKKLF.

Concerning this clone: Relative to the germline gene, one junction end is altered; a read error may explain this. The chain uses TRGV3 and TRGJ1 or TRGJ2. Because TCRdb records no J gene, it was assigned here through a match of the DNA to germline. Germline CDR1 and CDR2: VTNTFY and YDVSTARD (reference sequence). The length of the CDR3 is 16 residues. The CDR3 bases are TGTGCCACCTGGGGCAGGCCGGGTTTATTATCGGATAAGAAACTCTTT. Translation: CATWGRPGLLSDKKLF.

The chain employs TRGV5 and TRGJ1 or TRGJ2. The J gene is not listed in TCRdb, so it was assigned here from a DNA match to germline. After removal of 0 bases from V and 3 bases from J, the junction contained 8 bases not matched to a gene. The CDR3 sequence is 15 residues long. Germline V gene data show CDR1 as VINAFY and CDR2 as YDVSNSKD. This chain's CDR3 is CATWDRPRPYYKKLF. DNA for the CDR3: TGTGCCACCTGGGACAGGCCTCGGCCTTATTATAAGAAACTCTTT.

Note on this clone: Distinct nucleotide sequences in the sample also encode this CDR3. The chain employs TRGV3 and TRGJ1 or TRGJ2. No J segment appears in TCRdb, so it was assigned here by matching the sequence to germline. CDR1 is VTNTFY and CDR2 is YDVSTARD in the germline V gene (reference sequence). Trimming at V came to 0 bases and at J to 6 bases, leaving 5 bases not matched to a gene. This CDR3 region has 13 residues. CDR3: CATWDRLGYKKLF. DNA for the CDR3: TGTGCCACCTGGGACAGGCTTGGTTATAAGAAACTCTTT.

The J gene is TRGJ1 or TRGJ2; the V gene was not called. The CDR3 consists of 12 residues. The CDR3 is CATWDVYQEKLF. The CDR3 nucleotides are TGTGCCACCTGGGATGTTTATCAGGAGAAACTCTTT.

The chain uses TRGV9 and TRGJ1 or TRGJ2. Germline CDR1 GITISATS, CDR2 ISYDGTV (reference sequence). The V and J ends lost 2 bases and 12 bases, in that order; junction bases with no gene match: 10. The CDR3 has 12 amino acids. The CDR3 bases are TGTGCCTTGTGGGAGGCCCCTCGGGGGAAACTCTTT. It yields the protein CALWEAPRGKLF.

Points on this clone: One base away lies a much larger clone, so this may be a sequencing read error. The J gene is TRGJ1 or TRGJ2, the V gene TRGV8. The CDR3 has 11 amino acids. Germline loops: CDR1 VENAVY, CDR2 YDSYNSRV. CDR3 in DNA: TGTGCCACCTGGGATTACTATAAGAAACTCTTT. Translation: CATWDYYKKLF.

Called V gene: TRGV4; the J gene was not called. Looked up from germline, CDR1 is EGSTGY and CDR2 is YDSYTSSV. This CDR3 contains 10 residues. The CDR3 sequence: CATWDGPSLF. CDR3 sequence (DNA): TGTGCCACCTGGGATGGGCCCTCACTCTTT.

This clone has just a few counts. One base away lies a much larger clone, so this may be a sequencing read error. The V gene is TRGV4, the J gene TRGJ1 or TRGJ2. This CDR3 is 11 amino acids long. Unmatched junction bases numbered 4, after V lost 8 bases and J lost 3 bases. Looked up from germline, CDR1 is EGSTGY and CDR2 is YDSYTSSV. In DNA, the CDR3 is TGTGCCACCTTGGCTTATTATAAGAAACTCTTT. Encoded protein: CATLAYYKKLF.

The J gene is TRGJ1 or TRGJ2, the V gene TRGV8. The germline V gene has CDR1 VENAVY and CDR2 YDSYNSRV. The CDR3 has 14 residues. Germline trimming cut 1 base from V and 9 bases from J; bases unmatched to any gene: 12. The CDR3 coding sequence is TGTGCCACCTGGGATAGTCCCTATTTGGGTAAGAAACTCTTT. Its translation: CATWDSPYLGKKLF.

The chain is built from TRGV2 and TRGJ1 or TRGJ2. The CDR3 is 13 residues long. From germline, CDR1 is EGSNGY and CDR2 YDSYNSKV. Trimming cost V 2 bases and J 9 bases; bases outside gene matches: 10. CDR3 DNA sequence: TGTGCCACCTGGGACGCCCTCGGGTGTAAGAAACTCTTT. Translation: CATWDALGCKKLF.

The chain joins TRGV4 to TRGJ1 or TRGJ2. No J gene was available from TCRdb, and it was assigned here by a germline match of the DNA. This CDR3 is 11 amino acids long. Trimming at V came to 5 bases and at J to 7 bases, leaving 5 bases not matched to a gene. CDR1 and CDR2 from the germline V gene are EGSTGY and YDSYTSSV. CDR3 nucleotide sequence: TGTGCCACCTGGGCGGACTATAAGAAACTCTTT. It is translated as CATWADYKKLF.

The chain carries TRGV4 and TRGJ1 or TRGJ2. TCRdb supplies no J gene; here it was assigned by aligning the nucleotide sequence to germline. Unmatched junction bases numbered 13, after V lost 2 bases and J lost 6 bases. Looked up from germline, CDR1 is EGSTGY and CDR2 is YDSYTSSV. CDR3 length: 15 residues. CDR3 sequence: CATWDEHVCGYKKLF. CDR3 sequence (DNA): TGTGCCACCTGGGATGAACACGTCTGTGGTTATAAGAAACTCTTT.

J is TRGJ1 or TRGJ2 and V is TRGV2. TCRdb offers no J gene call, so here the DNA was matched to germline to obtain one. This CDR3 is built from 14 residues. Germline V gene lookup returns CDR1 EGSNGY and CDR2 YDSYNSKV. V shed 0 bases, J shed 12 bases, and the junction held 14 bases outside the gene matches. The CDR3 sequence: CATWDGSIPGVKLF. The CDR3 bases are TGTGCCACCTGGGACGGGTCTATCCCGGGGGTGAAACTCTTT.

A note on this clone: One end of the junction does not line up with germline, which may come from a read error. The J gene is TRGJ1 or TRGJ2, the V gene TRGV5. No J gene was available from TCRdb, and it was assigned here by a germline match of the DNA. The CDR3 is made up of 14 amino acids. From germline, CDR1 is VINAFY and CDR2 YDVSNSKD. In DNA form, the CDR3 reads TGCGCCACCTGGGACAGACAGAATTATTATAAGAAACTCTTT. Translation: CATWDRQNYYKKLF.

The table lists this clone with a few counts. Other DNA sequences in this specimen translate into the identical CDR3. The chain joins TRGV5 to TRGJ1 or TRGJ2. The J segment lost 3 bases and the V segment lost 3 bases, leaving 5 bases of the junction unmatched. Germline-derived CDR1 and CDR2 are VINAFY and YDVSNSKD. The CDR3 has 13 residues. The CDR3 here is CATWDGSYYKKLF. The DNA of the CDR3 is TGTGCCACCTGGGACGGCTCTTATTATAAGAAACTCTTT.

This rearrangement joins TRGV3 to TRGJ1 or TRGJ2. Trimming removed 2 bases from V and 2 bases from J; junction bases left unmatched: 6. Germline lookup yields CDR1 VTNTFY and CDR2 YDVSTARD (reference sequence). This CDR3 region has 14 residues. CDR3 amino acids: CATWDTPHYYKKLF. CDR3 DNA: TGTGCCACCTGGGACACCCCACATTATTATAAGAAACTCTTT.